These T cell receptor beta chains were read from a single sample in a study of control samples from healthy donors and cancer patients. Some clones are missing from TCRdb's copy, which holds only in-frame ones; the method was immunoSEQ multiplex PCR. The table has 150,000 to 200,000 clones, about 91% seen once. Sequencing was performed on blood. The receptor set was obtained from a woman aged 40-49 years in good health. Both conserved end residues are part of each CDR3. Each record gives: CDR3 protein, CDR3 DNA, D gene, clone size, V gene, J gene. The D gene is left open where the match is weak. The size field is filled for only some rows; it gives once, few, many or a size class.

CDR3aa: CASSLLGTYNSPLHF; CDR3nt: TGTGCCAGCAGTTTACTGGGCACCTATAATTCACCCCTCCACTTT; d_gene: -; abundance: -; v_gene: TRBV27; j_gene: TRBJ1-6
CDR3aa: CASSQEWTAFYGYTF; CDR3nt: TGTGCCAGCAGCCAAGAGTGGACAGCTTTTTATGGCTACACCTTC; d_gene: -; abundance: -; v_gene: TRBV3-1/TRBV3-2; j_gene: TRBJ1-2
CDR3aa: CASSHPRTGSLGTEAFF; CDR3nt: TGTGCCAGCAGCCACCCCCGAACAGGGTCCCTCGGCACTGAAGCTTTCTTT; d_gene: -; abundance: -; v_gene: TRBV7-8; j_gene: TRBJ1-1
CDR3aa: CASSEFFGVSGNTIYF; CDR3nt: TGTGCCAGCAGTGAATTTTTCGGAGTCTCTGGAAACACCATATATTTT; d_gene: -; abundance: -; v_gene: TRBV25-1; j_gene: TRBJ1-3
CDR3aa: CATSDSTPDRANQPQHF; CDR3nt: TGTGCCACCAGTGATTCTACACCCGACAGGGCCAATCAGCCCCAGCATTTT; d_gene: TRBD1; abundance: once; v_gene: TRBV24-1; j_gene: TRBJ1-5
CDR3aa: CASSGRGGTDTQYF; CDR3nt: TGTGCCAGCAGCGGGCGGGGGGGCACAGATACGCAGTATTTT; d_gene: TRBD2; abundance: once; v_gene: TRBV7-9; j_gene: TRBJ2-3
CDR3aa: CASSVGGAGELFF; CDR3nt: TGTGCCAGCAGCGTTGGCGGGGCTGGGGAGCTGTTTTTT; d_gene: -; abundance: once; v_gene: TRBV9; j_gene: TRBJ2-2
CDR3aa: CASSLAQGGTGELFF; CDR3nt: TGTGCCAGCAGCTTAGCCCAGGGCGGCACCGGGGAGCTGTTTTTT; d_gene: -; abundance: -; v_gene: TRBV7-2; j_gene: TRBJ2-2
CDR3aa: CASSLAGGIHEQYF; CDR3nt: TGTGCCAGCAGTTTAGCGGGGGGGATCCACGAGCAGTACTTC; d_gene: TRBD2; abundance: -; v_gene: TRBV6-6; j_gene: TRBJ2-7
CDR3aa: CASSFGGGSSYEQYF; CDR3nt: TGTGCCAGCAGCTTTGGGGGCGGGTCCTCCTACGAGCAGTACTTC; d_gene: -; abundance: -; v_gene: TRBV7-9; j_gene: TRBJ2-7
CDR3aa: CSGVNTEAFF; CDR3nt: TGCAGCGGGGTTAACACTGAAGCTTTCTTT; d_gene: -; abundance: -; v_gene: TRBV29-1; j_gene: TRBJ1-1
CDR3aa: CASSWRGGNNEQFF; CDR3nt: TGTGCCAGCAGTTGGCGGGGGGGGAACAATGAGCAGTTCTTC; d_gene: TRBD2; abundance: -; v_gene: TRBV6-6; j_gene: TRBJ2-1
CDR3aa: CASSEAQQLNTEAFF; CDR3nt: TGCGCCAGCAGTGAGGCGCAACAGCTGAACACTGAAGCTTTCTTT; d_gene: -; abundance: -; v_gene: TRBV10-2; j_gene: TRBJ1-1
CDR3aa: CASRAVGGLGTEAFF; CDR3nt: TGTGCCAGTAGGGCTGTAGGAGGGTTGGGCACTGAAGCTTTCTTT; d_gene: -; abundance: -; v_gene: TRBV19; j_gene: TRBJ1-1
CDR3aa: CASSQGAGNQPQHF; CDR3nt: TGTGCCAGCAGCCAGGGGGCTGGGAATCAGCCCCAGCATTTT; d_gene: -; abundance: few; v_gene: TRBV3-1/TRBV3-2; j_gene: TRBJ1-5
CDR3aa: CASSYSFNSPLHF; CDR3nt: TGTGCCAGCAGTTACTCGTTTAATTCACCCCTCCACTTT; d_gene: -; abundance: -; v_gene: TRBV6-5; j_gene: TRBJ1-6
CDR3aa: CASSQAAGWNGYTF; CDR3nt: TGTGCCAGCAGCCAAGCCGCGGGGTGGAATGGCTACACCTTC; d_gene: -; abundance: -; v_gene: TRBV3-1/TRBV3-2; j_gene: TRBJ1-2
CDR3aa: CASSPGGTGTEKLFF; CDR3nt: TGTGCCAGCAGCCCGGGCGGGACAGGGACTGAAAAACTGTTTTTT; d_gene: TRBD1; abundance: -; v_gene: TRBV9; j_gene: TRBJ1-4
CDR3aa: CASSIRRLGDTQYF; CDR3nt: TGTGCCAGCAGCATCCGACGCTTGGGGGATACGCAGTATTTT; d_gene: -; abundance: -; v_gene: TRBV13; j_gene: TRBJ2-3
CDR3aa: CASSSRSTGELFF; CDR3nt: TGCGCCAGCAGCTCCCGATCGACAGGGGAGCTGTTTTTT; d_gene: -; abundance: -; v_gene: TRBV5-1; j_gene: TRBJ2-2
CDR3aa: CASSQGGTGGPYNEQFF; CDR3nt: TGCGCCAGCAGCCAAGGGGGGACCGGGGGGCCTTACAATGAGCAGTTCTTC; d_gene: -; abundance: -; v_gene: TRBV4-1; j_gene: TRBJ2-1
CDR3aa: CASSHLGGRQETQYF; CDR3nt: TGTGCCAGCAGCCACCTCGGGGGGCGCCAAGAGACCCAGTACTTC; d_gene: -; abundance: -; v_gene: TRBV3-1/TRBV3-2; j_gene: TRBJ2-5
CDR3aa: CASSVEDYYGYTF; CDR3nt: TGTGCCAGCAGCGTAGAGGATTACTATGGCTACACCTTC; d_gene: -; abundance: -; v_gene: TRBV9; j_gene: TRBJ1-2
CDR3aa: CASSQRTGGTYGYTF; CDR3nt: TGTGCCAGCAGCCAAAGAACAGGGGGGACCTATGGCTACACCTTC; d_gene: TRBD1; abundance: -; v_gene: TRBV3-1/TRBV3-2; j_gene: TRBJ1-2
CDR3aa: CASSWDRNYGYTF; CDR3nt: TGCGCCAGCAGCTGGGACAGGAACTATGGCTACACCTTC; d_gene: TRBD1; abundance: -; v_gene: TRBV5-1; j_gene: TRBJ1-2
CDR3aa: CASSQISGGAVEQYF; CDR3nt: TGTGCCAGCAGCCAAATTAGCGGGGGGGCCGTCGAGCAGTACTTC; d_gene: TRBD2; abundance: -; v_gene: TRBV3-1/TRBV3-2; j_gene: TRBJ2-7